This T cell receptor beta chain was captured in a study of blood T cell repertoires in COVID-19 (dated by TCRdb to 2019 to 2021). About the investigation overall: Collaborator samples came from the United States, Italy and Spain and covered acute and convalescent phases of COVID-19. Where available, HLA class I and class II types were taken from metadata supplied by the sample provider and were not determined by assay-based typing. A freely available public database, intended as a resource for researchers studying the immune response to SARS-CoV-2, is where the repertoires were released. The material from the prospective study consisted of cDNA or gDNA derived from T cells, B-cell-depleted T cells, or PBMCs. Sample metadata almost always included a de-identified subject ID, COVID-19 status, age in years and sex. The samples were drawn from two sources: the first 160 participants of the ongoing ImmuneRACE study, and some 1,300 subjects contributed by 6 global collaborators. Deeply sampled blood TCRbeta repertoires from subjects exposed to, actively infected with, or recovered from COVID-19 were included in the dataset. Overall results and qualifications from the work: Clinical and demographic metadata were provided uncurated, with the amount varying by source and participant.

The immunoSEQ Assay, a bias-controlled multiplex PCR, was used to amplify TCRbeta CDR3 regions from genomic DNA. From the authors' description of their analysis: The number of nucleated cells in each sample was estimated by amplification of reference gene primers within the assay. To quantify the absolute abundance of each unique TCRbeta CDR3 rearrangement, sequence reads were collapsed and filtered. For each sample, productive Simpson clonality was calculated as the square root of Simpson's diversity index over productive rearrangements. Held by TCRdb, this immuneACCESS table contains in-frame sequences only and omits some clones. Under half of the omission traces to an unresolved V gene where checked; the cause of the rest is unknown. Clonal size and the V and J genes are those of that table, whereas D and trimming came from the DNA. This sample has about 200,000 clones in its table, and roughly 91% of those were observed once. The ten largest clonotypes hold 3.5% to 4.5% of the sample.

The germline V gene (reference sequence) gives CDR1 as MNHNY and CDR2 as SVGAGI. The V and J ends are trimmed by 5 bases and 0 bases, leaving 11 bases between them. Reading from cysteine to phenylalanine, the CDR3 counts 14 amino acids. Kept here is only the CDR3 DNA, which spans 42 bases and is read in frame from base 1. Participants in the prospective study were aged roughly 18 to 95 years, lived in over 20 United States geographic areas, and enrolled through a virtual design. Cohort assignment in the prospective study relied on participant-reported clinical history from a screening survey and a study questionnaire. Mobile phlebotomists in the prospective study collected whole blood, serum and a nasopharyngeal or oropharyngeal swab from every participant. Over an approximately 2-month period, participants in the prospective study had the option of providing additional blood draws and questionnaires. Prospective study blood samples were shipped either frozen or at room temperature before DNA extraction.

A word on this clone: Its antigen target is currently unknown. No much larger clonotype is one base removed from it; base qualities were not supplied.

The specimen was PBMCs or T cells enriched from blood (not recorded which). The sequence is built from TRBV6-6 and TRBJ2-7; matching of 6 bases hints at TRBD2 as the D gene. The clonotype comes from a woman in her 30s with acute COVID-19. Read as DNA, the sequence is TGTGCCAGCAGTCCAATAGCGGACTCCTACGAGCAGTACTTC. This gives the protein CASSPIADSYEQYF.